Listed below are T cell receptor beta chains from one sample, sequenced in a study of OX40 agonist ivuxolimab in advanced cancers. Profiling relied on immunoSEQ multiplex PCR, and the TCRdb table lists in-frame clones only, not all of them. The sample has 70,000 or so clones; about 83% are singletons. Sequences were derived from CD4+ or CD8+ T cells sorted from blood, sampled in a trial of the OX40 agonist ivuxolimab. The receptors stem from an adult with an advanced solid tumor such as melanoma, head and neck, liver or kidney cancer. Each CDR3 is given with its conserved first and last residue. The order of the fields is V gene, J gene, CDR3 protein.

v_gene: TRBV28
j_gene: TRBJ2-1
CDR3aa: CASRIKREGYNEQFF

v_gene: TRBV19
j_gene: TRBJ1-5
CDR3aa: CASSRGTGKNQPQHF

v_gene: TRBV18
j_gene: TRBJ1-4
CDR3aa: CASSPTLQGGNEKLFF

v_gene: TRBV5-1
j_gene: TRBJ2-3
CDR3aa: CASSLISDTQYF

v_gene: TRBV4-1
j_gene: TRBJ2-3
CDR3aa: CASSQDPSGITDTQYF

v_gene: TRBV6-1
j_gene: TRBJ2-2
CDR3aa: CASSWDWNTGELFF

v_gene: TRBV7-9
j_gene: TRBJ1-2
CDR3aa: CASSSASGRSDYTF

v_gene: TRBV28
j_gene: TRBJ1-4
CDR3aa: CASRINEKLFF

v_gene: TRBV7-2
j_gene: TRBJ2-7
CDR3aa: CASSLRGLSYEQYF

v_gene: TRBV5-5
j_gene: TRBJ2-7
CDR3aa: CASSLSGSGTYEQYF

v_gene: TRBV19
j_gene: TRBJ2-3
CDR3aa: CASSPTSGLSTDTQYF